What follows describes a single T cell receptor beta chain. This sample stems from a study of blood T cell repertoires in COVID-19. Study context: Material from acute and convalescent COVID-19 was sourced from the United States, Italy and Spain. PBMCs, B-cell-depleted T cells, or T cells provided the cDNA or gDNA that made up the material.

As processed by the authors: Scientists estimated how many nucleated cells there were by amplifying reference gene primers. Sequencing was performed with immunoSEQ multiplex PCR; in TCRdb, only in-frame clones are kept and a portion is missing. From that table come the V and J calls and clone size; the DNA was used to work out D and trimming. The sample includes over 65,000 clones, roughly 80% of them seen just once. The source material was peripheral blood. The clonotype was recovered from a man in his 60s with COVID-19, enrolled during active disease.

This chain's CDR3 is CASSVESKTREQYF. The CDR3 nucleotides read TGTGCCAGCAGCGTAGAGTCTAAAACGCGAGAGCAGTACTTC. The rearrangement links TRBV9 to TRBJ2-7, with unresolved D. V dropped 0 bases and J dropped 7 bases, with 14 bases sitting between them. CDR1 and CDR2 from the germline V gene are SGDLS and YYNGEE. The CDR3 contains 14 residues.